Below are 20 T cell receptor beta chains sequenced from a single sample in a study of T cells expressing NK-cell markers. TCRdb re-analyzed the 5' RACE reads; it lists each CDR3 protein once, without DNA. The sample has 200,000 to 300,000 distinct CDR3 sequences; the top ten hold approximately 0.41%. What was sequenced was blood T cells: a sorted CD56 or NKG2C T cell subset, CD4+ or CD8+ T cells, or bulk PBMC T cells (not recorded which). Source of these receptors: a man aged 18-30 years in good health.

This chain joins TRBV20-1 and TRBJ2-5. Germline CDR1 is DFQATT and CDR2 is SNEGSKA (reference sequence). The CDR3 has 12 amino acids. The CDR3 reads CSARDLLETQYF.

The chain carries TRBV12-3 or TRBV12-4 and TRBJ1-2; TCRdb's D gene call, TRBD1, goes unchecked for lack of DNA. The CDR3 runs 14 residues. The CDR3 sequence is CASTTGQGLYGYTF.

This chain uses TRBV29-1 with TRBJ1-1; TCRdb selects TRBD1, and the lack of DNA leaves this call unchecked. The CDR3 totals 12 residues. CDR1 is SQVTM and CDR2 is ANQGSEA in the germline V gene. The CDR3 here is CSGRAAGDRAFF.

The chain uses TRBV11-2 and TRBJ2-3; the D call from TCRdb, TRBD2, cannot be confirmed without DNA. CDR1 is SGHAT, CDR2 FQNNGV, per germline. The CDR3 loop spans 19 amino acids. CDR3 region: CASSLGRASGRHFTDTQYF.

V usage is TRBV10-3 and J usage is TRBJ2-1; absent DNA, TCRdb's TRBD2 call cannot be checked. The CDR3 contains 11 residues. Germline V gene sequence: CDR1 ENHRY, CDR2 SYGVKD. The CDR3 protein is CAISELDSQFF.

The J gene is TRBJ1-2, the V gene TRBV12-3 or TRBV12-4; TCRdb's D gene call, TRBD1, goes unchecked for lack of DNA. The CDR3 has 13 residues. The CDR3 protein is CASSLAGDGGYTF.

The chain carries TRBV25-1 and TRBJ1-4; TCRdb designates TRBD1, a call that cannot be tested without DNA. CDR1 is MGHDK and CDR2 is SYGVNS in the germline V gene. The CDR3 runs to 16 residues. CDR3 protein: CASSRGAYGSNEKLFF.

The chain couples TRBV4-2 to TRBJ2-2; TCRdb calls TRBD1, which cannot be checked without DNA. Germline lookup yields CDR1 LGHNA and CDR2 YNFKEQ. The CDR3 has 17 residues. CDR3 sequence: CASSQVQTGTGGWELFF.

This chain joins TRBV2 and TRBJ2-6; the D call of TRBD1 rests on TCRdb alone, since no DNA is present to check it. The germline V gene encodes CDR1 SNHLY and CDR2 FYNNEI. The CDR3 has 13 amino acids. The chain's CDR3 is CATDSARANVLTF.

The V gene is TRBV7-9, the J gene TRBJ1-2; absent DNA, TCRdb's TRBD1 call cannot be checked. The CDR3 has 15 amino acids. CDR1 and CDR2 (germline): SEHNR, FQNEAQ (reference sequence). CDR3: CASSTTTGTNYGYTF.

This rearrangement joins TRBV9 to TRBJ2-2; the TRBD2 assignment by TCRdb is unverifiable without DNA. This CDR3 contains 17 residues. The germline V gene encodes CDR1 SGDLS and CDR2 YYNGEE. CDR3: CASSAREGTSNTGELFF.

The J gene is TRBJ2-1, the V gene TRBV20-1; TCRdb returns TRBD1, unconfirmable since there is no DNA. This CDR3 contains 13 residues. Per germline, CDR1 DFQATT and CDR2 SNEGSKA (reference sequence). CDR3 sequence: CSASSGTSNEQFF.

CDR3 residues: CSAQPLAGKNTGELFF. This chain connects TRBV20-1 to TRBJ2-2; as DNA is missing, the TRBD2 call by TCRdb cannot be tested. Per germline, CDR1 DFQATT and CDR2 SNEGSKA (reference sequence). The CDR3 covers 16 residues.

The CDR3 is CASSLGTAGDTQYF. The chain joins TRBV7-7 to TRBJ2-3; TCRdb lists TRBD1, though no DNA is available to test this call. Germline V gene sequence: CDR1 SSHAT, CDR2 FNYEAQ (reference sequence). The CDR3 has 14 amino acids.

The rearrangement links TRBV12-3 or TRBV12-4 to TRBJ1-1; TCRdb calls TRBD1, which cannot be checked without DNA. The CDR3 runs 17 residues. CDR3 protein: CASTRGRQGGARTEAFF.

The CDR3 protein is CASSFTDRGLYNEQFF. The chain combines TRBV12-3 or TRBV12-4 with TRBJ2-1; TCRdb names TRBD1, which stays unverified in the absence of DNA. This CDR3 region has 16 residues.

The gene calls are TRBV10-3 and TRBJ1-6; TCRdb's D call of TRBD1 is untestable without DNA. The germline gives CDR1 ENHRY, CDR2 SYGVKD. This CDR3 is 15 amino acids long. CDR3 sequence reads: CAIRKGQGANSPLHF.

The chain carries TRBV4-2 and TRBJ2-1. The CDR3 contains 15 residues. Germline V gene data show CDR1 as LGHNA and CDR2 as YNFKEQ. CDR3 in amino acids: CASSQARGSYNEQFF.

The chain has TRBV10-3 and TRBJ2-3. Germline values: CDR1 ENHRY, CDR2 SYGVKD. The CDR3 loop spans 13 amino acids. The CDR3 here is CAISESTSITQYF.

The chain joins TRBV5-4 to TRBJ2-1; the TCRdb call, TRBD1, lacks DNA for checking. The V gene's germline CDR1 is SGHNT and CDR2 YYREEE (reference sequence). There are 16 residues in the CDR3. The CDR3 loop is CASSLAAGEYGNEQFF. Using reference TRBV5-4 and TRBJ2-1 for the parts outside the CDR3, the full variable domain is ETGVTQSPTHLIKTRGQQVTLRCSSQSGHNTVSWYQQALGQGPQFIFQYYREEENGRGNFPPRFSGLQFPNYSSELNVNALELDDSALYLCASSLAAGEYGNEQFFGPGTRLTVL.